This T cell receptor beta chain originates from a study of T cells in Graves' hyperthyroidism and ophthalmopathy. The CDR3 contains 14 residues. Between the trimmed V and J ends, which lost 3 bases and 3 bases, there was a span of 15 bases. CDR1 DFQATT and CDR2 SNEGSKA come from the germline V gene (reference sequence). Regions amplified from RNA transcripts were the TCR beta CDR3 regions. The HTBI primer set drove a first-round RT-PCR of the TCR CDR3. TCRdb ran MiXCR on the multiplex PCR reads and lists one entry per CDR3 protein. This sample has about 380,000 distinct CDR3 sequences; 18% occur once, and the top ten carry 40%.

Source material: blood. The chain combines TRBV20-1 with TRBJ2-7, with D perhaps assigned TRBD1 or TRBD2 (5 bases each). The origin of this receptor is a man aged 18 to 30 with Graves' ophthalmopathy. This CDR3 is CSASPGPGSYEQYF. The CDR3 bases are TGCAGTGCTAGCCCGGGACCGGGGAGCTACGAGCAGTACTTC.